The 18 T cell receptor beta chains below come from one sample, sequenced in a study of CD8+CD57+ T cells in acquired aplastic anemia. Researchers used genomic DNA as the template to profile TCR beta VDJ and CDR3. MiXCR, applied by TCRdb to the reads, yields one record per CDR3 protein. The data show 170,000 or so distinct CDR3 sequences, 63% seen once. CD8+CD57+ cell expansion, shown by flow cytometry, had occurred in the patients selected for sequencing. Sequencing was carried out using sorted CD4+, CD8+, or CD8+CD57+ T cells (not recorded which) from PBMCs. These receptors were collected from a human donor with aplastic anemia.

The chain uses TRBV2 and TRBJ1-1; D is possibly TRBD1 (5 bases). The germline V and J ends were trimmed by 3 bases and 11 bases, with 13 bases remaining between them. The CDR3 sequence is 12 residues long. In germline, CDR1 is SNHLY, CDR2 FYNNEI. This CDR3 is CASSDRGRMAFF. DNA of the CDR3: TGTGCCAGCAGTGATCGGGGGAGGATGGCTTTCTTT.

This clonotype appeared once. The chain carries TRBV7-6 and TRBJ2-7; 11 bases align to TRBD1. Per germline, CDR1 SGHVS and CDR2 FNYEAQ. The V gene end was trimmed by 5 bases and the J gene end by 4 bases; junction bases not matched to a gene: 10. The CDR3 consists of 16 residues. The CDR3 DNA reads as TGTGCCAGCAGCCTCTGGACAGGGGGCGAAGTGTACGAGCAGTACTTC. This codes for CASSLWTGGEVYEQYF.

V usage is TRBV24-1 and J usage is TRBJ2-3; 14 bases agree with TRBD2. CDR1 and CDR2 (germline): KGHDR, SFDVKD. V lost 5 bases, J lost 0 bases, and 6 bases stayed unmatched. This CDR3 contains 18 residues. CDR3 in DNA: TGTGCCACCAGTGGGACTAGCGGGAGGTCAACTAGCACAGATACGCAGTATTTT. This sequence encodes CATSGTSGRSTSTDTQYF.

This clonotype appeared many times. The gene calls are TRBV6-5 and TRBJ1-1; 9 nucleotides match TRBD1. Germline lookup yields CDR1 MNHEY and CDR2 SVGAGI. There are 19 residues in the CDR3. The V and J ends lost 3 bases and 2 bases, in that order; junction bases with no gene match: 16. CDR3 nucleotides: TGTGCCAGCAGTTATGACGGGACAGGGAAAATAGTGGACAACACTGAAGCTTTCTTT. Its protein product is CASSYDGTGKIVDNTEAFF.

This chain uses TRBV20-1 with TRBJ1-6; D perhaps matches TRBD1 (6 bases). Germline CDR1 reads DFQATT; CDR2 reads SNEGSKA (reference sequence). The CDR3 spans 15 residues. Trimming shortened V by 3 bases and J by 6 bases, and 15 bases separated the two germline ends. CDR3 DNA sequence: TGCAGTGCTAGTGAGGGTAAGGGGGGTAATTCACCCCTCCACTTT. The encoded protein is CSASEGKGGNSPLHF.

The J gene is TRBJ1-1, the V gene TRBV7-9; weak D call: TRBD1 (5 bases). The CDR3 loop spans 15 amino acids. Germline CDR1 SEHNR, CDR2 FQNEAQ (reference sequence). The germline V and J ends were trimmed by 7 bases and 1 base, with 16 bases remaining between them. CDR3 in amino acids: CASTSVRGPNTEAFF. The CDR3 DNA reads TGTGCCAGCACCTCGGTTCGGGGCCCGAACACTGAAGCTTTCTTT.

This chain uses TRBV7-2 with TRBJ2-5; D might be TRBD1 or TRBD2, each matching 5 bases. This CDR3 region has 16 residues. In germline, CDR1 is SGHTA, CDR2 FQGNSA. Deletions cut 1 base from V and 7 bases from J, with 19 bases between. The CDR3 is CASSLGAVGGLRTQYF. The CDR3 nucleotides are TGTGCCAGCAGCTTAGGTGCGGTTGGGGGATTGAGGACCCAGTACTTC.

This CDR3 reads CASSERGYEQFF. For the CDR3, the DNA is TGTGCCAGCAGTGAAAGGGGCTATGAGCAGTTCTTC. This chain connects TRBV2 to TRBJ2-1; D is possibly TRBD1 (5 bases). The CDR3 runs to 12 residues. The V end was cut by 2 bases, the J end by 8 bases, with 7 bases between. Germline V CDR1 and CDR2: SNHLY, FYNNEI.

CDR3 coding DNA: TGTGCCACCGGGGGTGACGTTTCCACAGATACGCAGTATTTT. Translation: CATGGDVSTDTQYF. The V and J genes are TRBV24-1 and TRBJ2-3; D possibly matches TRBD1 or TRBD2 (5 bases each). Germline-derived CDR1 and CDR2 are KGHDR and SFDVKD. There are 14 residues in the CDR3. Trimming cost V 9 bases and J 2 bases, with 14 bases left between them.

This clonotype was counted a single time. One end of the junction fails to match germline, which may point to a read error. This chain joins TRBV11-1 and TRBJ2-7, with 9 bases lining up with TRBD1. The germline gives CDR1 SGHAT, CDR2 FQDESV (reference sequence). The CDR3 consists of 15 residues. The DNA of the CDR3 is TGTGCCAGCAGCTCCCGGGACAGGGCTTCCCACGAGCAGTGCTTC. Protein: CASSSRDRASHEQCF.

The rearrangement joins TRBV11-2 to TRBJ1-2; 7 bases align to TRBD1. Germline loops: CDR1 SGHAT, CDR2 FQNNGV. The CDR3 loop spans 14 amino acids. Losses at the gene ends were 9 bases for V and 8 bases for J; bases not matched to a gene: 15. CDR3 region: CASGDRDLFLGYTF. Here the CDR3 DNA reads TGTGCCAGTGGTGACAGGGACCTTTTTTTGGGCTACACCTTC.

The chain uses TRBV15 and TRBJ2-6; the D is unclear. CDR1 LNHNV and CDR2 YYDKDF come from the germline V gene (reference sequence). The germline V and J ends were trimmed by 3 bases and 4 bases, with 4 bases remaining between them. The CDR3 runs to 13 residues. The DNA for the CDR3 is TGTGCCACCAGCAGCGAGGGGGCCAACGTCCTGACTTTC. Amino acids: CATSSEGANVLTF.

CDR3 nucleotides: TGCAGCGTTCACGGCGGGGATCTGGGTTGGGGGGCTGAGCAGTTCTTC. Translated: CSVHGGDLGWGAEQFF. This sequence joins TRBV29-1 and TRBJ2-1; the D call may be TRBD1 or TRBD2 (6 bases each). This CDR3 comprises 16 residues. Germline lookup yields CDR1 SQVTM and CDR2 ANQGSEA. Trimming shortened V by 5 bases and J by 9 bases, and 26 bases separated the two germline ends.

V usage is TRBV20-1 and J usage is TRBJ2-7, with a weak D call TRBD2 (6 bases). From germline, CDR1 is DFQATT and CDR2 SNEGSKA (reference sequence). Trimming shortened V by 3 bases and J by 2 bases, and 11 bases separated the two germline ends. This CDR3 spans 13 amino acids. The CDR3 DNA reads as TGCAGTGCTAGCCCAGGGAGGACCTACGAGCAGTACTTC. Protein product: CSASPGRTYEQYF.

The V and J genes are TRBV7-2 and TRBJ2-5; 9 nucleotides agree with TRBD1. The CDR3 runs to 14 residues. Germline CDR1 and CDR2: SGHTA and FQGNSA. Trimming took 6 bases from V and 2 from J; bases not matched to a gene: 4. The CDR3 region has the DNA TGTGCCAGCAGGCTGACAGGGGGGCAAGAGACCCAGTACTTC. It yields the protein CASRLTGGQETQYF. Variable domain in full (rest from reference TRBV7-2 and TRBJ2-5): GAGVSQSPSNKVTEKGKDVELRCDPISGHTALYWYRQSLGQGLEFLIYFQGNSAPDKSGLPSDRFSAERTGGSVSTLTIQRTQQEDSAVYLCASRLTGGQETQYFGPGTRLLVL.

The V call is TRBV24-1, the J call TRBJ1-2; 8 positions match TRBD1. V lost 4 bases and J lost 4; bases outside the gene matches: 16. The CDR3 loop spans 18 amino acids. CDR1 KGHDR and CDR2 SFDVKD come from the germline V gene. In DNA, the CDR3 is TGTGCCACCAGTGACTGGCGGCAGGGGGCCCCCCTAGGCTATGGCTACACCTTC. Amino acid sequence: CATSDWRQGAPLGYGYTF.

V and J are TRBV2 and TRBJ2-7; no definite D call. V was pared by 7 bases and J by 2 bases, with 18 bases between. Germline V gene lookup returns CDR1 SNHLY and CDR2 FYNNEI. The CDR3 covers 15 residues. In DNA, the CDR3 is TGTGCCAGCAACACGGTGGTCACTGCAGCCTACGAGCAGTACTTC. It is translated as CASNTVVTAAYEQYF.

This clonotype was counted ten times or more. The chain is built from TRBV27 and TRBJ2-7, with TRBD2 matching over 8 bases. CDR1 and CDR2 from the germline V gene are MNHEY and SMNVEV (reference sequence). V trimming: 9 bases; J trimming: 2 bases; junction bases outside the gene matches: 6. The CDR3 length is 13 residues. In nucleotides, the CDR3 is TGTGCCAGTTGGAGCGGGGGTGCCTACGAGCAGTACTTC. The encoded protein is CASWSGGAYEQYF.